These 32 T cell receptor beta chains originate from one sample sequenced in a study of blood T cell repertoires in COVID-19. TCRdb's table, derived via immunoSEQ multiplex PCR, lists solely in-frame clones and lacks some. The sample contains 400,000 or so clones, roughly 87% of which appear only once. The sequencing input was PBMCs or T cells enriched from blood (not recorded which). The receptors stem from a man between 18 and 35 years old who had recovered from COVID-19.

The chain has TRBV30 and TRBJ2-1; 10 bases line up with TRBD2. The ends lost 5 bases at V and 4 bases at J; junction bases unmatched: 8. Germline V gene data show CDR1 as GTSNPN and CDR2 as SVGIG (reference sequence). This CDR3 comprises 15 residues. Here the CDR3 reads CAWGPNSGGYNEQFF. CDR3 sequence (DNA): TGTGCCTGGGGCCCGAATAGCGGGGGGTACAATGAGCAGTTCTTC.

In this sample, this clone turned up a few times. The rearrangement uses TRBV19 and TRBJ1-1; maybe TRBD1 (5 bases). CDR3 length equals 17 residues. Germline loops: CDR1 LNHDA, CDR2 SQIVND (reference sequence). The V gene lost 3 bases and the J gene lost 0 bases, with 17 bases spanning the gap. The CDR3 DNA is TGTGCCAGTAGTATCCGGCTAGGGGCTGGAATGAACACTGAAGCTTTCTTT. Translating it yields CASSIRLGAGMNTEAFF.

This clone came up once. This chain links TRBV19 with TRBJ1-5, with D perhaps TRBD1 (5 bases). Trimming shortened V by 5 bases and J by 7 bases, and 24 bases separated the two germline ends. This CDR3 comprises 17 residues. Germline values: CDR1 LNHDA, CDR2 SQIVND (reference sequence). CDR3 protein: CASSPLTQGYGRQPQHF. The CDR3 DNA reads as TGTGCCAGTAGTCCCCTCACCCAGGGTTATGGGCGACAGCCCCAGCATTTT.

The V gene is TRBV30, the J gene TRBJ2-1; 8 bases are a match to TRBD1. The CDR3 loop spans 17 amino acids. CDR1 is GTSNPN and CDR2 is SVGIG in the germline V gene (reference sequence). Losses at the gene ends were 0 bases for V and 5 bases for J; bases not matched to a gene: 12. CDR3 in amino acids: CAWSVFWQGAKNNEQFF. The CDR3 nucleotides read TGTGCCTGGAGTGTCTTCTGGCAGGGGGCTAAAAACAATGAGCAGTTCTTC.

The chain links TRBV3-1 (or the pseudogene TRBV3-2) to TRBJ2-5; 16 bases agree with TRBD2. V trimming: 1 base; J trimming: 5 bases; junction bases outside the gene matches: 4. The CDR3 runs 17 residues. Germline CDR1 is LGHDT and CDR2 is YNNKEL (reference sequence). For the CDR3, the DNA is TGTGCCAGCAGCCAAGGACGGGGACTAGCGGGGGGGGAGACCCAGTACTTC. Its protein product is CASSQGRGLAGGETQYF.

The chain employs TRBV5-1 and TRBJ1-2, with 8 bases matching TRBD1. Germline CDR1 and CDR2: SGHRS and YFSETQ. The CDR3 runs 17 residues. V shed 3 bases and J 5 bases; nucleotides not matched to a gene: 15. As DNA, the CDR3 is TGCGCCAGCAGCTCAACGCTGGCACAGGGGGTGATTTATGGCTACACCTTC. This sequence encodes CASSSTLAQGVIYGYTF. The full variable domain, its missing parts supplied by reference TRBV5-1 and TRBJ1-2, is KAGVTQTPRYLIKTRGQQVTLSCSPISGHRSVSWYQQTPGQGLQFLFEYFSETQRNKGNFPGRFSGRQFSNSRSEMNVSTLELGDSALYLCASSSTLAQGVIYGYTFGSGTRLTVV.

V and J are TRBV18 and TRBJ1-1; 8 nucleotides line up with TRBD1. From germline, CDR1 is KGHSH and CDR2 LQKENI. The trim removed 6 bases at V and 5 bases at J, leaving 5 bases unmatched. The CDR3 loop spans 13 amino acids. The chain's CDR3 is CASSHRGLTEAFF. CDR3 nucleotides: TGTGCCAGCTCCCACAGGGGGTTGACTGAAGCTTTCTTT.

V gene TRBV5-6 combines with J gene TRBJ1-1; D possibly corresponds to TRBD1 (5 bases). The CDR3 runs to 14 residues. Trimming took 0 bases from V and 3 from J, leaving 9 bases between them. Germline-derived CDR1 and CDR2 are SGHDT and YYEEEE. The CDR3 bases are TGTGCCAGCAGCTTGGGCGGACACGACACTGAAGCTTTCTTT. The encoded protein is CASSLGGHDTEAFF.

This chain links TRBV10-3 with TRBJ2-3; 9 nucleotides align to TRBD1. CDR1 is ENHRY, CDR2 SYGVKD, per germline. This CDR3 is built from 16 residues. V dropped 4 bases and J dropped 3; count of bases not matched to a gene: 8. CDR3 region: CAISAGTGRETDTQYF. The CDR3 region has the DNA TGTGCCATCAGTGCTGGGACAGGGCGGGAAACAGATACGCAGTATTTT.

This chain connects TRBV27 to TRBJ1-6, with a tentative D call TRBD1 (6 bases). The CDR3 has 16 amino acids. Germline V gene sequence: CDR1 MNHEY, CDR2 SMNVEV (reference sequence). The V gene lost 8 bases and the J gene lost 6 bases, with 20 bases spanning the gap. The CDR3 DNA follows: TGTGCCAGCCTCCAGGGGTGGGGAATTCGTAATTCACCCCTCCACTTT. This encodes CASLQGWGIRNSPLHF.

The table lists this clone with a few counts. V is TRBV6-5 and J is TRBJ2-1; D not certain. The germline V gene has CDR1 MNHEY and CDR2 SVGAGI. The V and J ends lost 5 bases and 1 base respectively, with 12 bases between them. The CDR3 sequence is 15 residues long. CDR3 DNA sequence: TGTGCCAGCAGTCATCCGGGTTCGTCCTACAATGAGCAGTTCTTC. Translation: CASSHPGSSYNEQFF.

The V call is TRBV2, the J call TRBJ1-2, with a tentative D call TRBD1 (5 bases). From germline, CDR1 is SNHLY and CDR2 FYNNEI. The CDR3 has 13 amino acids. V shed 8 bases and J shed 3 bases, with 13 bases lying between them. The CDR3 spells CASSLQAYYGYTF. DNA for the CDR3: TGTGCCAGCTCCTTACAGGCTTACTATGGCTACACCTTC. The whole variable domain, filled in from reference TRBV2 and TRBJ1-2, reads EPEVTQTPSHQVTQMGQEVILRCVPISNHLYFYWYRQILGQKVEFLVSFYNNEISEKSEIFDDQFSVERPDGSNFTLKIRSTKLEDSAMYFCASSLQAYYGYTFGSGTRLTVV.

The J gene is TRBJ2-5, the V gene TRBV3-1 (or the pseudogene TRBV3-2); the match to TRBD2 covers 9 bases. The CDR3 has 15 amino acids. CDR1 is LGHDT, CDR2 YNNKEL, per germline (reference sequence). Unmatched junction bases numbered 5, after V lost 2 bases and J lost 4 bases. The CDR3 reads CASSQYAGGRETQYF. The CDR3, as DNA: TGTGCCAGCAGCCAATATGCGGGAGGGAGAGAGACCCAGTACTTC.

This clone was detected once. The V call is TRBV7-9, the J call TRBJ2-5; no definite D call. CDR1 SEHNR and CDR2 FQNEAQ come from the germline V gene (reference sequence). V was clipped by 3 bases and J by 5 bases, with 13 bases between them. This CDR3 has 14 amino acids. CDR3 amino acids: CASSFAEVAETQYF. The CDR3 nucleotides are TGTGCCAGCAGCTTCGCAGAGGTTGCGGAGACCCAGTACTTC.

On this clone itself: Additional DNA sequences in this sample encode the identical CDR3. This rearrangement joins TRBV27 to TRBJ1-2; 7 bases agree with TRBD1. Trimming took 11 bases from V and 5 from J; bases not matched to a gene: 11. This CDR3 is built from 13 residues. Germline CDR1 reads MNHEY; CDR2 reads SMNVEV (reference sequence). CDR3 region: CASSPRQGYGYTF. Here the CDR3 DNA reads TGTGCCTCTAGTCCGAGACAGGGATATGGCTACACCTTC.

This rearrangement joins TRBV19 to TRBJ2-3; D may be TRBD2 (5 bases). The germline V and J ends were trimmed by 7 bases and 3 bases, with 17 bases remaining between them. Germline lookup yields CDR1 LNHDA and CDR2 SQIVND (reference sequence). The CDR3 totals 15 residues. The CDR3 here is CASNFGREKTDTQYF. In DNA form, the CDR3 reads TGTGCCAGTAACTTTGGTCGGGAAAAAACAGATACGCAGTATTTT.

The chain employs TRBV18 and TRBJ1-1; no firm D call. V lost 1 base, J lost 4 bases, and 13 bases lay in between. This CDR3 comprises 15 residues. Germline assignment: CDR1 KGHSH and CDR2 LQKENI. CDR3 region: CASSPRNTQSTEAFF. In nucleotides, the CDR3 is TGTGCCAGCTCACCACGAAATACACAATCCACTGAAGCTTTCTTT.

The V call is TRBV2, the J call TRBJ2-3, with a weak D call TRBD2 (5 bases). The CDR3 runs to 13 residues. Germline assignment: CDR1 SNHLY and CDR2 FYNNEI. The ends were cut back, 4 bases at V and 2 bases at J, with 7 bases in the middle. CDR3 region: CASSVDFTDTQYF. The CDR3 coding sequence is TGTGCCAGCAGTGTGGACTTCACAGATACGCAGTATTTT.

A note on this clone: Other nucleotide sequences in the sample specify the same CDR3. The rearrangement joins TRBV5-1 to TRBJ2-6, with D possibly TRBD2 on 5 matching bases. With 1 base removed from V and 1 base from J, the gap between germline ends came to 9 bases. The CDR3 runs to 16 residues. Germline loops: CDR1 SGHRS, CDR2 YFSETQ. The CDR3 bases are TGCGCCAGCAGCTTGAGAGGGAGTTCTGGGGCCAACGTCCTGACTTTC. This gives the protein CASSLRGSSGANVLTF.

The chain links TRBV27 to TRBJ1-2; perhaps TRBD1 as D (6 bases). Trimming cost V 3 bases and J 8 bases, with 19 bases left between them. CDR1 MNHEY and CDR2 SMNVEV come from the germline V gene (reference sequence). CDR3 length equals 15 residues. The CDR3 nucleotides read TGTGCCAGCAGTTTCCAGGGGCCGTCAATCGACGGCTACACCTTC. Translation gives CASSFQGPSIDGYTF.

The chain uses TRBV27 and TRBJ1-2; the match to TRBD1 covers 7 bases. The germline gives CDR1 MNHEY, CDR2 SMNVEV (reference sequence). The ends lost 4 bases at V and 4 bases at J; junction bases unmatched: 12. This CDR3 has 16 amino acids. This CDR3 is CASSSRGEPNLYGYTF. The CDR3 bases are TGTGCCAGCAGTTCCAGGGGGGAACCCAACCTCTATGGCTACACCTTC.

In this sample, this clone turned up once. The J gene is TRBJ2-3, the V gene TRBV2; 11 bases fit TRBD1. The CDR3 covers 14 residues. Germline CDR1 reads SNHLY; CDR2 reads FYNNEI. Trimming cost V 6 bases and J 5 bases; bases outside gene matches: 4. CDR3 amino acids: CASRGQGEGDTQYF. The CDR3 region has the DNA TGTGCCAGCAGGGGACAGGGGGAGGGAGATACGCAGTATTTT.

This rearrangement joins TRBV9 to TRBJ1-6; 8 nucleotides align to TRBD1. CDR1 and CDR2 (germline): SGDLS, YYNGEE. The V gene end was trimmed by 0 bases and the J gene end by 4 bases; junction bases not matched to a gene: 3. The CDR3 spans 16 residues. The CDR3 loop is CASSVGGQGYNSPLHF. The CDR3 DNA follows: TGTGCCAGCAGCGTAGGTGGACAGGGTTATAATTCACCCCTCCACTTT.

The chain couples TRBV19 to TRBJ1-5; 7 nucleotides agree with TRBD1. The length of the CDR3 is 14 residues. From germline, CDR1 is LNHDA and CDR2 SQIVND (reference sequence). V shed 5 bases, J shed 6 bases, and the junction held 7 bases outside the gene matches. This chain's CDR3 is CASSGLTGSQPQHF. Here the CDR3 DNA reads TGTGCCAGTAGTGGCCTGACAGGGTCTCAGCCCCAGCATTTT.

DNA of the CDR3: TGTGCCAGCCTTCGGGAGACTCACTATGGCTACACCTTC. Translated: CASLRETHYGYTF. V is TRBV6-5 and J is TRBJ1-2; D remains ambiguous. CDR1 is MNHEY and CDR2 is SVGAGI in the germline V gene. This CDR3 has 13 amino acids. V shed 8 bases and J shed 3 bases, with 13 bases lying between them.

This clone was counted a single time. CDR3 DNA sequence: TGTGCCAGTAGTATAGATAAAAGGAGTCGCACTGAAGCTTTCTTT. Its translation is CASSIDKRSRTEAFF. The chain combines TRBV19 with TRBJ1-1; no definite D call. Germline CDR1 is LNHDA and CDR2 is SQIVND (reference sequence). V was cut by 0 bases and J by 4 bases, with 12 bases left in between. This CDR3 is built from 15 residues.

The rearrangement uses TRBV6-5 and TRBJ2-7; D unresolved. V was cut by 7 bases and J by 4 bases, with 14 bases left in between. The CDR3 sequence is 13 residues long. From germline, CDR1 is MNHEY and CDR2 SVGAGI. CDR3 loop: CASTLLPEYEQYF. In nucleotides, the CDR3 is TGTGCCAGCACCTTACTTCCCGAATACGAGCAGTACTTC.

V and J are TRBV29-1 and TRBJ1-1; 10 positions match TRBD1. The CDR3 totals 14 residues. The J segment lost 4 bases and the V segment lost 4 bases, leaving 6 bases of the junction unmatched. Germline V gene lookup returns CDR1 SQVTM and CDR2 ANQGSEA. CDR3 in DNA: TGCAGCGTTGGCTCCGGGACAGGGGTCACTGAAGCTTTCTTT. Amino acid sequence: CSVGSGTGVTEAFF. Full variable domain (missing parts from reference TRBV29-1 and TRBJ1-1): SAVISQKPSRDICQRGTSLTIQCQVDSQVTMMFWYRQQPGQSLTLIATANQGSEATYESGFVIDKFPISRPNLTFSTLTVSNMSPEDSSIYLCSVGSGTGVTEAFFGQGTRLTVV.

V usage is TRBV6-1 and J usage is TRBJ2-1, with D possibly TRBD2 on 6 matching bases. The CDR3 sequence is 11 residues long. Germline CDR1 MNHNS, CDR2 SASEGT. V shed 1 base and J shed 12 bases, with 7 bases lying between them. The CDR3 protein is CASSEGRAQFF. The CDR3 nucleotides are TGTGCCAGCAGTGAAGGGAGGGCGCAGTTCTTC.

Here the CDR3 DNA reads TGTGCCAGCAGTTTATTCCAGGCCGATAATTCACCCCTCCACTTT. Encoded protein: CASSLFQADNSPLHF. The V call is TRBV27, the J call TRBJ1-6; no clear D gene. Trimming pared 1 base from V and 5 bases from J, leaving 9 bases between. CDR1 is MNHEY, CDR2 SMNVEV, per germline (reference sequence). The CDR3 covers 15 residues.

The chain has TRBV30 and TRBJ1-4; 7 nucleotides line up with TRBD1. The CDR3 has 13 amino acids. The V gene's germline CDR1 is GTSNPN and CDR2 SVGIG (reference sequence). The junction had 5 bases not matched to a gene; V was cut back by 4 bases and J by 6 bases. The DNA for the CDR3 is TGTGCCTGGACGGACAGGCGGGATGAAAAACTGTTTTTT. Residues: CAWTDRRDEKLFF.

This clone showed up just once. This chain uses TRBV7-9 with TRBJ1-1; D uncertain. The CDR3 totals 13 residues. The germline V and J ends were trimmed by 8 bases and 3 bases, with 13 bases remaining between them. Germline-derived CDR1 and CDR2 are SEHNR and FQNEAQ (reference sequence). The CDR3 protein is CASRTPGDTEAFF. The CDR3 nucleotides read TGTGCCAGCCGCACACCGGGAGACACTGAAGCTTTCTTT. Full variable domain (outside the CDR3, taken from reference TRBV7-9 and TRBJ1-1): DTGVSQNPRHKITKRGQNVTFRCDPISEHNRLYWYRQTLGQGPEFLTYFQNEAQLEKSRLLSDRFSAERPKGSFSTLEIQRTEQGDSAMYLCASRTPGDTEAFFGQGTRLTVV.